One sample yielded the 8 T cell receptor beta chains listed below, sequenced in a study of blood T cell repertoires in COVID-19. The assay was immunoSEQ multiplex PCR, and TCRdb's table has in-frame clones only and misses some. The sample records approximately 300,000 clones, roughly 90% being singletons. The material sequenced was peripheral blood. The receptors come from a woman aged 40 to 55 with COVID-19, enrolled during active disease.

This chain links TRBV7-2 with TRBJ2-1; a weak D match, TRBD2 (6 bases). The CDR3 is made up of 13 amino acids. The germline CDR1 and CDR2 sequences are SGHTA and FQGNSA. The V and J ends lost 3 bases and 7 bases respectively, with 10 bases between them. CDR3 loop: CASSFRRVNEQFF. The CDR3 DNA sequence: TGTGCCAGCAGCTTTAGGAGGGTGAATGAGCAGTTCTTC.

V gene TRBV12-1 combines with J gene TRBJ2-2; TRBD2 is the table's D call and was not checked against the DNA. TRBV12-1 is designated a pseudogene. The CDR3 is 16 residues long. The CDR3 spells CASPLCLDVDTGELFF. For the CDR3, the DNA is TGTGCCAGCCCTCTATGTCTAGACGTGGACACCGGGGAGCTGTTTTTT.

CDR3 bases: TGTGCCAGCAGTAGGGGACAGAGACCAAGTAACTATGGCTACACCTTC. The encoded protein is CASSRGQRPSNYGYTF. This rearrangement joins TRBV27 to TRBJ1-2, with TRBD1 identical over 7 bases. CDR1 and CDR2 from the germline V gene are MNHEY and SMNVEV (reference sequence). The length of the CDR3 is 16 residues. V was pared by 5 bases and J by 1 base, with 10 bases of the junction left unmatched.

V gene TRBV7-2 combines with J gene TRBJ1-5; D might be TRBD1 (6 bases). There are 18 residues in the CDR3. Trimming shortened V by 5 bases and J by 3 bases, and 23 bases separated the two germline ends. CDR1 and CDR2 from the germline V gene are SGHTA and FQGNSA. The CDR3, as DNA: TGTGCCAGCAGCCCTTACCCCAGTCAAGGGACAATCAATCAGCCCCAGCATTTT. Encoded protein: CASSPYPSQGTINQPQHF.

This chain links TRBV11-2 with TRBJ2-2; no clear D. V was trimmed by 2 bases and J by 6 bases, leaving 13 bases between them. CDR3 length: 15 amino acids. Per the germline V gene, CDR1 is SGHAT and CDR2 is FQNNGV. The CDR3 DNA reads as TGTGCCAGCAGCTTAAGCCTAGTTTATGCCGGGGAGCTGTTTTTT. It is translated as CASSLSLVYAGELFF. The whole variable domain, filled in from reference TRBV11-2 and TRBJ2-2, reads EAGVAQSPRYKIIEKRQSVAFWCNPISGHATLYWYQQILGQGPKLLIQFQNNGVVDDSQLPKDRFSAERLKGVDSTLKIQPAKLEDSAVYLCASSLSLVYAGELFFGEGSRLTVL.

The chain's CDR3 is CSASSAETSYEQYF. The DNA of the CDR3 is TGCAGTGCTAGTTCAGCGGAGACCTCCTACGAGCAGTACTTC. The chain employs TRBV20-1 and TRBJ2-7, with D possibly matching TRBD2 (5 bases). The CDR3 consists of 14 residues. The germline CDR1 and CDR2 sequences are DFQATT and SNEGSKA (reference sequence). With 3 bases removed from V and 0 bases from J, the gap between germline ends came to 12 bases.

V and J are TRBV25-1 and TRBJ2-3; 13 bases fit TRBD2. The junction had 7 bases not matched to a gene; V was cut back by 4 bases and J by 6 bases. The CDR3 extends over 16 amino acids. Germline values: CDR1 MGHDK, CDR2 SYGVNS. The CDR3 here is CASSVTGTSGMDTQYF. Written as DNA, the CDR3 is TGTGCCAGCAGTGTTACCGGGACTAGCGGGATGGATACGCAGTATTTT.

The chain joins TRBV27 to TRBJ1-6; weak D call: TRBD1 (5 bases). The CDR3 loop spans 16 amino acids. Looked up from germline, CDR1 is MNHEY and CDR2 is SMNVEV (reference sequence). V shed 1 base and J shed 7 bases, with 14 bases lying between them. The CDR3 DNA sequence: TGTGCCAGCAGTTTATTGCCTCAGGGTTACAATTCACCCCTCCACTTT. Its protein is CASSLLPQGYNSPLHF.